A selection of T cell receptor beta chains follows, all from one sample in a study of cytomegalovirus exposure and HLA in healthy donors. Assay used: immunoSEQ multiplex PCR; TCRdb lists only in-frame clones, some missing. The data hold 150,000 to 200,000 clones, with roughly three quarters observed a single time. The sequencing input was PBMCs. The source of these receptors is a male donor in good health and CMV-seropositive. CDR3s include the opening cysteine and the closing phenylalanine or tryptophan. The order of the fields is D gene, V gene, J gene, clone size, CDR3 DNA, CDR3 protein. The D gene is left open where the match is weak. Expanded clones get a size class; other rows say once, few or many, or leave the size out.

D: -; V: TRBV29-1; J: TRBJ2-7; size: -; DNA: TGCAGCGTTGTACAGGGATACGAGCAGTACTTC; CDR3: CSVVQGYEQYF
D: TRBD1; V: TRBV4-3; J: TRBJ1-1; size: -; DNA: TGCGCCAGCAGCCAAAGCGGAACAGGGGGCATGCGTATGAACACTGAAGCTTTCTTT; CDR3: CASSQSGTGGMRMNTEAFF
D: TRBD1; V: TRBV5-1; J: TRBJ2-7; size: -; DNA: TGCGCCAGCAGCTTGGCCGCGACAGGGATCAATCGGTACGAGCAGTACTTC; CDR3: CASSLAATGINRYEQYF
D: TRBD2; V: TRBV2; J: TRBJ2-7; size: -; DNA: TGTGCCAGCAGTGAAGCGCTTCAATTAGCGGGGGCCTACGAGCAGTACTTC; CDR3: CASSEALQLAGAYEQYF
D: TRBD1; V: TRBV5-8; J: TRBJ2-7; size: -; DNA: TGTGCCAGCAGCTTGGGACAGGGGGTCAACGAGCAGTACTTC; CDR3: CASSLGQGVNEQYF
D: TRBD1; V: TRBV19; J: TRBJ2-2; size: -; DNA: TGTGCCAGTAGTGTTGACAGGGGCGTGAACACCGGGGAGCTGTTTTTT; CDR3: CASSVDRGVNTGELFF
D: TRBD2; V: TRBV6-4; J: TRBJ2-2; size: -; DNA: TGTGCCAGCAGAATGACTAGCGGGAGGGCCGCGAACACCGGGGAGCTGTTTTTT; CDR3: CASRMTSGRAANTGELFF
D: TRBD1; V: TRBV7-2; J: TRBJ1-5; size: -; DNA: TGTGCCAGCAGGGGGACAGGGGCCGTGAATCAGCCCCAGCATTTT; CDR3: CASRGTGAVNQPQHF
D: TRBD1; V: TRBV6-1; J: TRBJ1-1; size: -; DNA: TGTGCCAGCAGGATGGGACAGAGTGAAGCTTTCTTT; CDR3: CASRMGQSEAFF
D: TRBD2; V: TRBV5-6; J: TRBJ2-5; size: -; DNA: TGTGCCAGCAGCTTGGTACCCCTAGCGGGGGGGAGGGAGACCCAGTACTTC; CDR3: CASSLVPLAGGRETQYF
D: TRBD1; V: TRBV5-6; J: TRBJ1-2; size: -; DNA: TGTGCCAGCAGCCTGGACAGGGGAGGATATGGCTACACCTTC; CDR3: CASSLDRGGYGYTF
D: TRBD1; V: TRBV19; J: TRBJ2-7; size: -; DNA: TGTGCCAGTAGTCCGCGACAGGGAACCTACGAGCAGTACTTC; CDR3: CASSPRQGTYEQYF
D: -; V: TRBV7-7; J: TRBJ1-3; size: -; DNA: TGTGCCAGCAGCACACAACGAAACACCATATATTTT; CDR3: CASSTQRNTIYF
D: TRBD1; V: TRBV6-6; J: TRBJ1-1; size: few; DNA: TGTGCCAGCAGTTACACGGGACAGTCGAACACTGAAGCTTTCTTT; CDR3: CASSYTGQSNTEAFF
D: -; V: TRBV18; J: TRBJ1-3; size: few; DNA: TGTGCCAGCTCACCCTCTCAGGGACAAAACACCATATATTTT; CDR3: CASSPSQGQNTIYF
D: -; V: TRBV27; J: TRBJ2-3; size: once; DNA: TGTGCCAGCAGTCCCAGGATAATAAGAAGCACAGATACGCAGTATTTT; CDR3: CASSPRIIRSTDTQYF
D: -; V: TRBV9; J: TRBJ2-7; size: -; DNA: TGTGCCAGCAGCCCCAGCGAATTCTACGAGCAGTACTTC; CDR3: CASSPSEFYEQYF
D: TRBD1; V: TRBV7-9; J: TRBJ1-4; size: -; DNA: TGTTCCAGCAGCCCGATCGACAGGGTTCCCTTTAATGAAAAACTGTTTTTT; CDR3: CSSSPIDRVPFNEKLFF
D: -; V: TRBV5-6; J: TRBJ2-7; size: -; DNA: TGTGCCAGCAGCTTGATCGACAGGCACCAATACGAGCAGTACTTC; CDR3: CASSLIDRHQYEQYF
D: TRBD1; V: TRBV7-9; J: TRBJ2-2; size: -; DNA: TGTGCCAGCAGCCTAGGGACAGGGGTAGCCGGGGAGCTGTTTTTT; CDR3: CASSLGTGVAGELFF
D: TRBD1; V: TRBV7-9; J: TRBJ2-5; size: few; DNA: TGTGCCAGCAGCTTGGACAGGGAGGAGACCCAGTACTTC; CDR3: CASSLDREETQYF
D: -; V: TRBV5-1; J: TRBJ1-1; size: -; DNA: TGCGCCAGCAGCCTTGGGGGGGGTGGCACTGAAGCTTTCTTT; CDR3: CASSLGGGGTEAFF
D: TRBD1; V: TRBV4-2; J: TRBJ2-7; size: -; DNA: TGTGCCAGCAGCCAGACAGGGGCTAGTTACGAGCAGTACTTC; CDR3: CASSQTGASYEQYF